This section outlines one TCR beta chain sequence together with its context. Its specificity is unknown. CDR1 and CDR2 (germline): MRHNA, SNTAGT. The CDR3 is 15 amino acids. This sample is part of a study of cytomegalovirus exposure and HLA in healthy donors. Findings and limits, study-wide: Sequencing had likely introduced a cluster of highly shared sequence variants as an artifact. With later analysis, a missense DCLRE1C variant became linked to TCR beta V- and J-gene trimming. Analysis performed later showed TCR beta chains linked to HLA being more clonally expanded than equally common others.

Both 60 Vbeta primers and 13 Jbeta primers went into the PCR. Using immunoSEQ multiplex PCR, the repertoire was profiled, and TCRdb retains in-frame clones only, with some absent. Here the sample spans around 170,000 clones, around four fifths being singletons. Specimen: PBMCs. The genes are TRBV6-4 and TRBJ2-5; 9 bases are shared with TRBD1. Judging by the DNA end, TRBJ2-7 fits better; the J call may be wrong. The clonotype originates from a woman between 18 and 29 years old in good health and CMV-seronegative. As DNA, the CDR3 is TGTGCCAGCAGTGACCCGGGACAGGGCCTATACGAGCAGTACTTC. The encoded protein is CASSDPGQGLYEQYF.